Listed below are T cell receptor beta chains from one sample, sequenced in a study of blood T cell repertoires in COVID-19. Data came from immunoSEQ multiplex PCR; TCRdb stores just in-frame clones and leaves some out. The profile covers about 150,000 clones, with 75% to 90% appearing a single time and approximately 3.8% taken by the ten largest. The sequenced sample was PBMCs or T cells enriched from blood (not recorded which). The receptors stem from a woman aged 40 to 55 who had been exposed to COVID-19. CDR3s include the opening cysteine and the closing phenylalanine or tryptophan. Each record gives: V gene, D gene, clone size, J gene, CDR3 DNA, CDR3 protein. The D gene is left open where the match is weak. Some rows mark clone size as missing; the rest say once, few, many or name a class of expanded clone.

>TRBV19|NA|NA|TRBJ2-1
TGTGCCAGTAGTATAGCTGGGGGCGCTTTAAACAATGAGCAGTTCTTC
CASSIAGGALNNEQFF
>TRBV27|NA|NA|TRBJ2-1
TGTGCCAGCAGAAAAATTCAGAGGGCGAATGAGCAGTTCTTC
CASRKIQRANEQFF
>TRBV11-3|NA|NA|TRBJ1-5
TGTGCCAGCAGCTGTTCCGGGGACAAGCCCCAGCATTTT
CASSCSGDKPQHF
>TRBV6-5|NA|NA|TRBJ1-5
TGTGCCAGCAGTTACTCGTCCACTCTGAATCAGCCCCAGCATTTT
CASSYSSTLNQPQHF
>TRBV6-5|NA|few|TRBJ1-5
TGTGCCAGCAGATCAGGGAGGCGCAATCAGCCCCAGCATTTT
CASRSGRRNQPQHF
>TRBV11-2|NA|NA|TRBJ2-7
TGTGCCAGCAGCGGCGGACGGAACCCAGGGTTTTACGAGCAGTACTTC
CASSGGRNPGFYEQYF
>TRBV25-1|TRBD2|NA|TRBJ2-1
TGTGCCAGCACGGAGGCGGGGGCCTACAATGAGCAGTTCTTC
CASTEAGAYNEQFF
>TRBV5-1|TRBD1|NA|TRBJ1-5
TGCGCCAGCAGCTTGTTCGGACAGGTTGATCAGCCCCAGCATTTT
CASSLFGQVDQPQHF
>TRBV7-2|NA|NA|TRBJ2-5
TGTGCCAGCACCCCGAGCCCTAGGTCCAGTGAGACCCAGTACTTC
CASTPSPRSSETQYF
>TRBV28|NA|NA|TRBJ1-6
TGTGCCAGTCGACAGCCTAGGATTGGGAATTCACCCCTCCACTTT
CASRQPRIGNSPLHF
>TRBV19|NA|NA|TRBJ1-5
TGTGCCAGTAGTTCGGGAGGGGAGGGGTATAGCAATCAGCCCCAGCATTTT
CASSSGGEGYSNQPQHF
>TRBV18|NA|NA|TRBJ2-7
TGTGCCAGCTCACCCAGCTCAGGGGTCCCCTACGAGCAGTACTTC
CASSPSSGVPYEQYF
>TRBV7-2|NA|few|TRBJ2-2
TGTGCCAGCAGCTTAGCCAGGGTGGGAACCGGGGAGCTGTTTTTT
CASSLARVGTGELFF
>TRBV7-9|TRBD2|NA|TRBJ2-7
TGTGCCAGCAGCTTAGCTACTAGCGGATACGAGCAGTACTTC
CASSLATSGYEQYF
>TRBV9|TRBD1|NA|TRBJ1-1
TGTGCCAGCAGCCCGGGACAGCGCGAAGCTTTCTTT
CASSPGQREAFF
>TRBV5-1|NA|once|TRBJ2-7
TGCGCCAGCAGCTTGACTAGAAGCGAGCAGTACTTC
CASSLTRSEQYF
>TRBV7-2|NA|NA|TRBJ1-5
TGTGCCAGCAGCTTTGGACAGAGTAGCAATCAGCCCCAGCATTTT
CASSFGQSSNQPQHF
>TRBV3-1/TRBV3-2|TRBD2|NA|TRBJ2-3
TGTGCCAGCAGCCAAGATCGTCTAGCGGGAGGGGCAGATACGCAGTATTTT
CASSQDRLAGGADTQYF
>TRBV7-9|TRBD1|NA|TRBJ1-2
TGTGCCAGCAGCCGATTACAGGGGAACTATGGCTACACCTTC
CASSRLQGNYGYTF
>TRBV19|TRBD1|few|TRBJ1-1
TGTGCCAGTAGTATTCTGACAGGGGGGAGCACTGAAGCTTTCTTT
CASSILTGGSTEAFF
>TRBV7-5|NA|few|TRBJ2-2
TGTGCCAGAAGTGGCCAGACGAACACCGGGGAGCTGTTTTTT
CARSGQTNTGELFF
>TRBV18|NA|NA|TRBJ2-1
TGTGCCAGCTCACCAAGGGGGGGCGGGAGCTCCTACAATGAGCAGTTCTTC
CASSPRGGGSSYNEQFF
>TRBV3-1/TRBV3-2|TRBD2|NA|TRBJ2-3
TGTGCCAGCAGCCAAGAGTTTCTTGGAGGGCTAGCGGGAGGAGATACGCAGTATTTT
CASSQEFLGGLAGGDTQYF
>TRBV27|NA|NA|TRBJ2-7
TGTGCCAGCAGTTTAGGCAGGGCCTACGAGCAGTACTTC
CASSLGRAYEQYF
>TRBV29-1|TRBD2|NA|TRBJ2-3
TGCAGCGGGACAGTACCGGGACTAGCGGGCTTGGGGGTTAGCACAGATACGCAGTATTTT
CSGTVPGLAGLGVSTDTQYF
>TRBV5-1|TRBD2|NA|TRBJ2-2
TGCGCCAGCAGCTCGAGCGGGGGTGGCACCGGGGAGCTGTTTTTT
CASSSSGGGTGELFF
>TRBV25-1|TRBD2|NA|TRBJ2-3
TGTGCCAGCAGTGAATTGGGTAGCGGGGGCCCTAGCACAGATACGCAGTATTTT
CASSELGSGGPSTDTQYF
>TRBV6-5|TRBD2|NA|TRBJ2-2
TGTGCCAGCATCGCGGGGGGGGCGCGGACCGGGGAGCTGTTTTTT
CASIAGGARTGELFF
>TRBV5-4|NA|NA|TRBJ2-1
TGTGCCAGCAGCCCTAGTGGCTATGAGCAGTTCTTC
CASSPSGYEQFF
>TRBV5-1|TRBD1|few|TRBJ1-5
TGCGCCAGCAGCCCCGGGACAGGCCTATTCAATCAGCCCCAGCATTTT
CASSPGTGLFNQPQHF
>TRBV2|NA|once|TRBJ1-1
TGTGCCAGCAGTGGAGCACAGGGTGCCACTGAAGCTTTCTTT
CASSGAQGATEAFF
>TRBV6-5|NA|NA|TRBJ2-5
TGTGCCAGCAATTCACCGCAGGAGACCCAGTACTTC
CASNSPQETQYF
>TRBV10-3|NA|NA|TRBJ2-7
TGTGCCATACGGGAAGATGGCGAGCAGTACTTC
CAIREDGEQYF
>TRBV9|NA|once|TRBJ2-1
TGTGCCAGCAGCGTAGCCGGGAGTGGCAATGAGCAGTTCTTC
CASSVAGSGNEQFF
>TRBV25-1|TRBD2|NA|TRBJ2-3
TGTGCCAGCAGTGAGCGGGGTAGCGGGAGGGATACGCAGTATTTT
CASSERGSGRDTQYF
>TRBV5-1|TRBD1|NA|TRBJ1-1
TGCGCCAGCAGCTTGTTCCGACAGGGGGCGAATCAAGCTTTCTTT
CASSLFRQGANQAFF
>TRBV5-5|TRBD1|NA|TRBJ2-1
TGTGCCAGCAGCTCACTCGAAGGACAGGGCTCCTACAATGAGCAGTTCTTC
CASSSLEGQGSYNEQFF
>TRBV5-4|NA|NA|TRBJ2-2
TGTGCCAGCAGCTTGGCCTCCGGGGACACCGGGGAGCTGTTTTTT
CASSLASGDTGELFF
>TRBV5-1|TRBD1|NA|TRBJ2-7
TGCGCCAGCAGCCTCGGACAGGAACCCTACGAGCAGTACTTC
CASSLGQEPYEQYF
>TRBV3-1/TRBV3-2|TRBD1|NA|TRBJ2-7
TGTGCCAGCAGCCCCGTGACAGGGGCCGCCTACGAGCAGTACTTC
CASSPVTGAAYEQYF
>TRBV21-1|NA|once|TRBJ1-1
TGTGCCAGCAGCAAAGGCCGGGGGATGAACACTGAAGCTTTCTTT
CASSKGRGMNTEAFF